These 10 T cell receptor beta chains were all obtained from the same sample, sequenced in a study of Graves' ophthalmopathy and Graves' hyperthyroidism listed by TCRdb under 2018. The data were produced on an Illumina HiSeq 2000. For repertoire sequencing, TCR beta CDR3 regions were amplified from RNA transcripts. A first-round RT-PCR used HTBI primers with the Qiagen OneStep RT-PCR kit, followed by a second-round multiplex PCR, size selection and purification. In TCRdb, the public reads were trimmed at Q25 with fastp and aligned with MiXCR, with productive beta chains retained. Merged by CDR3 protein, the rows form single entries marked with the most common genes and DNA. Across this sample there are about 400,000 distinct CDR3 sequences, with 20% to 25% seen only once. In total, the top ten clones hold roughly 3% of the sample. Sequencing was performed on peripheral blood. These receptors all come from a woman younger than 35 with stable Graves' hyperthyroidism. Donor details come from another sample of the same person, matched by shared clones.

The V call is TRBV4-1, the J call TRBJ1-5; D gene ambiguous. CDR1 and CDR2 from the germline V gene are MGHRA and YSYEKL. This CDR3 region has 13 residues. V was cut by 2 bases and J by 6 bases, with 8 bases left in between. The CDR3 DNA is TGCGCCAGCAGCCAATACTACGGTCAGCCCCAGCATTTT. It encodes CASSQYYGQPQHF.

The chain has TRBV11-1 and TRBJ1-3; D not resolved. Germline CDR1 is SGHAT and CDR2 is FQDESV (reference sequence). The CDR3 is 11 amino acids. V was shortened by 6 bases and J by 4 bases, with 4 bases between the two germline ends. This chain's CDR3 is CASRKGNTIYF. As DNA, the CDR3 is TGTGCCAGCAGGAAGGGAAACACCATATATTTT. The full variable domain, with the rest looked up from reference TRBV11-1 and TRBJ1-3, is EAEVAQSPRYKITEKSQAVAFWCDPISGHATLYWYRQILGQGPELLVQFQDESVVDDSQLPKDRFSAERLKGVDSTLKIQPAELGDSAMYLCASRKGNTIYFGEGSWLTVV.

The chain carries TRBV28 and TRBJ2-7; 7 bases are shared with TRBD1. CDR1 is MDHEN and CDR2 is SYDVKM in the germline V gene. After removal of 5 bases from V and 4 bases from J, the junction contained 8 bases not matched to a gene. This CDR3 is 14 amino acids long. The CDR3 here is CASSLEGTEYEQYF. The CDR3 DNA reads as TGTGCCAGCAGTCTGGAAGGGACAGAATACGAGCAGTACTTC.

V usage is TRBV6-1 and J usage is TRBJ1-5, with D maybe TRBD1 (6 bases). The CDR3 runs 15 residues. Germline V lookup: CDR1 MNHNS, CDR2 SASEGT. Deletions cut 7 bases from V and 3 bases from J, with 16 bases between. The CDR3 coding sequence is TGTGCCAGCATCGAGGGTTGGGGGCTCAATCAGCCCCAGCATTTT. Encoded protein: CASIEGWGLNQPQHF.

The sample holds many counts of this clonotype. A junction boundary mismatches the germline segment, possibly from a read error. The V and J genes are TRBV11-2 and TRBJ1-1; no clear D. Germline V gives CDR1 SGHAT, CDR2 FQNNGV. There are 14 residues in the CDR3. CDR3 in amino acids: CASRFGSVNSEAFF. The CDR3 DNA is TGTGCCAGCAGATTTGGGTCCGTCAACAGTGAAGCTTTCTTT.

V usage is TRBV2 and J usage is TRBJ2-7; D perhaps matches TRBD1 (5 bases). Trimming pared 0 bases from V and 3 bases from J, leaving 15 bases between. In germline, CDR1 is SNHLY, CDR2 FYNNEI. The CDR3 sequence is 16 residues long. The CDR3 sequence: CASSEALGKDIYEQYF. CDR3 coding DNA: TGTGCCAGCAGTGAAGCGCTTGGGAAGGACATCTACGAGCAGTACTTC.

This clonotype occurred a few times. The chain employs TRBV5-1 and TRBJ1-1, with a tentative D call TRBD1 (5 bases). Germline lookup yields CDR1 SGHRS and CDR2 YFSETQ. CDR3 length: 16 amino acids. V lost 4 bases and J 0 bases, leaving 16 bases between the germline ends. This CDR3 reads CASSHTRDRLNTEAFF. The CDR3 bases are TGCGCCAGCAGCCACACCCGGGACCGATTGAACACTGAAGCTTTCTTT.

This clonotype came up many times. The chain couples TRBV7-9 to TRBJ2-7, with D perhaps TRBD2 (6 bases). The CDR3 extends over 15 amino acids. In germline, CDR1 is SEHNR, CDR2 FQNEAQ (reference sequence). V was cut by 5 bases and J by 6 bases, with 20 bases left in between. The CDR3 spells CASSRSLTSSAEQYF. The CDR3 region has the DNA TGTGCCAGCAGCCGAAGCTTGACTAGTTCGGCCGAGCAGTACTTC.

This clonotype has at least ten counts. The rearrangement links TRBV10-1 to TRBJ2-2; D is unresolved. V lost 0 bases, J lost 5 bases, and 7 bases lay in between. The germline CDR1 and CDR2 sequences are WNHNN and SYGVQD (reference sequence). The CDR3 is 14 residues long. CDR3 sequence reads: CASSESAETGELFF. DNA of the CDR3: TGCGCCAGCAGTGAGTCGGCAGAGACCGGGGAGCTGTTTTTT.

This clonotype has a count of ten or more. The chain has TRBV12-3 or TRBV12-4 and TRBJ1-3; D is possibly TRBD1 (6 bases). Trimming stripped 1 base from V and 1 base from J, with 8 bases between. The CDR3 loop spans 15 amino acids. The CDR3 DNA reads TGTGCCAGCAGTTTAGGGGGGCTTTCTGGAAACACCATATATTTT. Translating gives CASSLGGLSGNTIYF.